This TCR beta chain appears in the sequencing data of a study of read filtering for tumor transcriptome and immune sequencing. Study-level findings and limits: Dropping single-read clonotypes raised IR-seq and RNA-seq shared-clonotype correlation.

The CDR3 has 15 residues. V lost 7 bases, J lost 4 bases, and 3 bases stayed unmatched. CDR1 and CDR2 from the germline V gene are KGHDR and SFDVKD. This clonotype was observed a handful of times. Its matching antigen is unknown. The library was built from around 380 ng RNA with molecular barcoded adaptors for alpha/delta and beta/gamma chains. Via MiXCR, TCRdb re-called the reads, giving one row per CDR3 protein. The sample holds tens of thousands of distinct CDR3 sequences, more than 11% seen once. The specimen was a population of CD138-negative cells sorted from bone marrow. The chain employs TRBV24-1 and TRBJ2-1; TRBD2 matches at 13 bases. This TCR came from a donor at least 40 years old with multiple myeloma. CDR3 in amino acids: CATRGTSGMYNEQFF. The CDR3 DNA follows: TGTGCCACCAGAGGGACTAGCGGGATGTACAATGAGCAGTTCTTC.